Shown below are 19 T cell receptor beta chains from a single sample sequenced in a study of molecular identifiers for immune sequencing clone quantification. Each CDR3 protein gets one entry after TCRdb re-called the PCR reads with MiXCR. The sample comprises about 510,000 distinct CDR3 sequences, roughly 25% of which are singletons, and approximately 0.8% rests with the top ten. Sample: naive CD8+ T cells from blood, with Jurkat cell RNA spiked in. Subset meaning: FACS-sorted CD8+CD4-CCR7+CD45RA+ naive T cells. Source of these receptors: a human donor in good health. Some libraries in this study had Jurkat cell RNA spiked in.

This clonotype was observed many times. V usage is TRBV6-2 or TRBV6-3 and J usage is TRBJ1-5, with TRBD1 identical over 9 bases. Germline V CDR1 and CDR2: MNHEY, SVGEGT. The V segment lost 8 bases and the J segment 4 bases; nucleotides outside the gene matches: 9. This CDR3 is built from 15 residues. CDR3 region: CASRHPGQGNQPQHF. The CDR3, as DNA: TGTGCCAGCCGCCATCCGGGACAGGGAAATCAGCCCCAGCATTTT.

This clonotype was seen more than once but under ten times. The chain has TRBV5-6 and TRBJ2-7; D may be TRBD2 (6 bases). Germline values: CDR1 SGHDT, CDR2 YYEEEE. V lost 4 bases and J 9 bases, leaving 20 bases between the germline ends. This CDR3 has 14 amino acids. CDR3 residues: CASSPGTYLSGQYF. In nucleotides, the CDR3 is TGTGCCAGCAGCCCCGGGACTTATTTAAGTGGGCAGTACTTC. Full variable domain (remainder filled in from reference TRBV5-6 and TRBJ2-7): DAGVTQSPTHLIKTRGQQVTLRCSPKSGHDTVSWYQQALGQGPQFIFQYYEEEERQRGNFPDRFSGHQFPNYSSELNVNALLLGDSALYLCASSPGTYLSGQYFGPGTRLTVT.

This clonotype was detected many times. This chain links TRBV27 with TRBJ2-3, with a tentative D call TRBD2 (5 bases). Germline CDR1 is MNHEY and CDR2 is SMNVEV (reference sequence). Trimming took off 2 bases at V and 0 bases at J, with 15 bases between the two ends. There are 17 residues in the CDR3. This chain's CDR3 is CASSLLQRNPSTDTQYF. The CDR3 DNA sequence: TGTGCCAGCAGTTTACTTCAGCGGAACCCTAGCACAGATACGCAGTATTTT.

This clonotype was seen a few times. The CDR3 spells CAWSVTPTDTQYF. CDR3 DNA sequence: TGTGCCTGGAGTGTCACGCCCACAGATACGCAGTATTTT. The chain links TRBV30 to TRBJ2-3; D gene uncertain. CDR3 length: 13 amino acids. Per germline, CDR1 GTSNPN and CDR2 SVGIG (reference sequence). V gave up 0 bases and J gave up 2 bases, with 6 bases separating them.

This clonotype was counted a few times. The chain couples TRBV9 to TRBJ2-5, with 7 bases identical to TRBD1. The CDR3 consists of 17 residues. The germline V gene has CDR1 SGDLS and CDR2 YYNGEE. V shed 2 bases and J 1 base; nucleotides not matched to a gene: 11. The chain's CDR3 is CASSVSPGQQTQETQYF. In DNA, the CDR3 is TGTGCCAGCAGCGTGAGCCCGGGACAGCAAACCCAAGAGACCCAGTACTTC.

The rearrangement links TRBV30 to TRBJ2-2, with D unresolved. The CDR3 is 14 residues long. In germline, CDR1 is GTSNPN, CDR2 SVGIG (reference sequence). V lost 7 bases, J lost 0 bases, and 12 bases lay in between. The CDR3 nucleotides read TGTGCCTTCTCCTTGGGCCCGAACACCGGGGAGCTGTTTTTT. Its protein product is CAFSLGPNTGELFF. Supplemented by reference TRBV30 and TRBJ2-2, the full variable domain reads SQTIHQWPATLVQPVGSPLSLECTVEGTSNPNLYWYRQAAGRGLQLLFYSVGIGQISSEVPQNLSASRPQDRQFILSSKKLLLSDSGFYLCAFSLGPNTGELFFGEGSRLTVL.

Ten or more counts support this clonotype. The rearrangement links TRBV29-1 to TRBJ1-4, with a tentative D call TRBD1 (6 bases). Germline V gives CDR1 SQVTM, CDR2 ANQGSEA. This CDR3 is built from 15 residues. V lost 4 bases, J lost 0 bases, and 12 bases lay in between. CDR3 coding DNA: TGCAGCGTTGTAAACAGGGACCCAACTAATGAAAAACTGTTTTTT. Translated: CSVVNRDPTNEKLFF.

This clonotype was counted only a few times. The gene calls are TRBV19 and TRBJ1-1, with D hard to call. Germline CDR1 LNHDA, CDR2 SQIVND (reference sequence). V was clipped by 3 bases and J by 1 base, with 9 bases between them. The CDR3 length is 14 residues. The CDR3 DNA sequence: TGTGCCAGTAGTATGGACTCTGCGAACACTGAAGCTTTCTTT. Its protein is CASSMDSANTEAFF.

For the CDR3, the DNA is TGTGCCAGCAGCGCTGGGACAGGGGTTAATTCACCCCTCCACTTT. Its translation: CASSAGTGVNSPLHF. The chain combines TRBV2 with TRBJ1-6; 10 bases line up with TRBD1. J gave up 6 bases and V 6 bases, and 5 bases lay outside the gene matches. The CDR3 is made up of 15 amino acids. Per germline, CDR1 SNHLY and CDR2 FYNNEI.

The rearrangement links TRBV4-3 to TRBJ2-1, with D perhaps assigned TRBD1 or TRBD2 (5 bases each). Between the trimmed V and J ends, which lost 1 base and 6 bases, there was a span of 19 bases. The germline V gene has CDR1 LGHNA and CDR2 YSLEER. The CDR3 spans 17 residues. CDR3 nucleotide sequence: TGCGCCAGCAGCCAAGGACCGAACGGGGACCGTCTCAATGAGCAGTTCTTC. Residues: CASSQGPNGDRLNEQFF.

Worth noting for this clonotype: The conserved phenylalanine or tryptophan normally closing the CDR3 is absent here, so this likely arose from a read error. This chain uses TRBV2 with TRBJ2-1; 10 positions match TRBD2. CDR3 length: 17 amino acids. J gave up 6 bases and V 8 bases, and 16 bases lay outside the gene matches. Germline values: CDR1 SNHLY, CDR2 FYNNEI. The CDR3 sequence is CASRLGEREGRGNEQFY. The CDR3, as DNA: TGTGCCAGCCGTCTGGGGGAGCGGGAGGGCCGAGGCAATGAGCAGTTCTAC.

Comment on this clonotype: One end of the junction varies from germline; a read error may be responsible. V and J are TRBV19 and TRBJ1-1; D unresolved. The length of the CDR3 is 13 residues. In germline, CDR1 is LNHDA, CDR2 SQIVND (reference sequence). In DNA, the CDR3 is TGTGCCAGTAGTATAGACAGCTTCACCGAAGCTCTCTTT. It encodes CASSIDSFTEALF.

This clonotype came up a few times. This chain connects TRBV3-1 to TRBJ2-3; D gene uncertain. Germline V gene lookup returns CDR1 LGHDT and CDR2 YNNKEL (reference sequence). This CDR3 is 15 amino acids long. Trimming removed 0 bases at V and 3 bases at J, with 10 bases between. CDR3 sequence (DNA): TGTGCCAGCAGCCAAGATCTTCTCTCAACAGATACGCAGTATTTT. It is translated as CASSQDLLSTDTQYF.

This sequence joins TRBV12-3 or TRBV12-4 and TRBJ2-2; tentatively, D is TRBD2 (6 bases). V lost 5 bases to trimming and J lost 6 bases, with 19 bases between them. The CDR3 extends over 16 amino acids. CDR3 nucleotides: TGTGCCAGCAGTGCGCAACCGGGACTTCAATCCGGGGAGCTGTTTTTT. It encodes CASSAQPGLQSGELFF.

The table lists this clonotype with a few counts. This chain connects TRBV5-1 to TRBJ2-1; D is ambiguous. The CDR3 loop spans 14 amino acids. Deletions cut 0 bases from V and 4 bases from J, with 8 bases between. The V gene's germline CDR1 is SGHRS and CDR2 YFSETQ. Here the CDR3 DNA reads TGCGCCAGCAGCTTGGCAGGTGAATACAATGAGCAGTTCTTC. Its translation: CASSLAGEYNEQFF.

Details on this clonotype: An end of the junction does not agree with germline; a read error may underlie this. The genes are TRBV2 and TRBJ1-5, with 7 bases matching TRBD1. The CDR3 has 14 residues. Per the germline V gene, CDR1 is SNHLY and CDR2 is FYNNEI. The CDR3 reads CASNLWDSNQPHHF. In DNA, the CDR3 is TGTGCCAGCAACCTTTGGGACAGCAATCAGCCCCACCATTTT.

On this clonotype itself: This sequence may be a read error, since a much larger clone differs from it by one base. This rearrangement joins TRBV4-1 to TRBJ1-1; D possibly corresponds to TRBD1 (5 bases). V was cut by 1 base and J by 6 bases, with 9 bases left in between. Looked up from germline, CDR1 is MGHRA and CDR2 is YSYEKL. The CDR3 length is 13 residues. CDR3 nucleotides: TGCGCCAGCAGCCAAGTCGGGGCGCCTGAAGCTTTCTTT. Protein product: CASSQVGAPEAFF.

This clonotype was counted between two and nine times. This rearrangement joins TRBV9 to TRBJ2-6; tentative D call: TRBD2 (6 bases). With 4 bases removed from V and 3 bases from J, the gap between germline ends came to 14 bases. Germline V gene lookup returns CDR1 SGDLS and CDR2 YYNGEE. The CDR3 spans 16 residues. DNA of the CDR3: TGTGCCAGCAGCCCCCCCGCGGGGATTGGGGCCAACGTCCTGACTTTC. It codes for CASSPPAGIGANVLTF. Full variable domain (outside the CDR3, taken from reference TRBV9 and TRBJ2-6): DSGVTQTPKHLITATGQRVTLRCSPRSGDLSVYWYQQSLDQGLQFLIQYYNGEERAKGNILERFSAQQFPDLHSELNLSSLELGDSALYFCASSPPAGIGANVLTFGAGSRLTVL.

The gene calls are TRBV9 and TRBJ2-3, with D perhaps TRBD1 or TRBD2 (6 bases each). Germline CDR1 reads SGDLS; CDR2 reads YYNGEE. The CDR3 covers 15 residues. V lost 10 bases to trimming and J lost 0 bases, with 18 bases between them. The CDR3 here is CASMEGEVSTDTQYF. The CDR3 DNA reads TGTGCCTCCATGGAGGGGGAGGTTAGCACAGATACGCAGTATTTT.